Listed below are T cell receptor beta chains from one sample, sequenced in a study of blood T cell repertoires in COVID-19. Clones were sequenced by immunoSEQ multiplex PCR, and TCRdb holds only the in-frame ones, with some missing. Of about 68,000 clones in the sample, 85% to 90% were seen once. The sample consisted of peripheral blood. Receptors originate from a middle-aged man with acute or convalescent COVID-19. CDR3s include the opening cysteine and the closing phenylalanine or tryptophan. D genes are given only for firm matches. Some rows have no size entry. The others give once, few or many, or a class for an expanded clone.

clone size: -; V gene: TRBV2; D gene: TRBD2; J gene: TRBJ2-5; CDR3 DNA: TGTGCCAGCACCTCGAGGCGGGGGGGCCGGGAAGAGACCCAGTACTTC; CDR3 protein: CASTSRRGGREETQYF
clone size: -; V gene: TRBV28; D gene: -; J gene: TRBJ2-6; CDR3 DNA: TGTGCCAGCAGTCTTCGACAGCTAGGTGGGGCCAACGTCCTGACTTTC; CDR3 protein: CASSLRQLGGANVLTF
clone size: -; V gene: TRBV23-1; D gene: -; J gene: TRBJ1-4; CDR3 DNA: TGCGCCAGCAGTCAATCCGGGGGAGATGGTGAAAAACTGTTTTTT; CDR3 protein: CASSQSGGDGEKLFF
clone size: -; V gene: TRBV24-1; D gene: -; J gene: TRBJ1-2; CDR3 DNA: TGTGCCACCAGTGATGCCAGAACTAACTATGGCTACACCTTC; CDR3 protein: CATSDARTNYGYTF
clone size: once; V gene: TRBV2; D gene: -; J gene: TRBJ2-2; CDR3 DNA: TGTGCCAGCAAAGCTAGCTTTTACACCGGGGAGCTGTTTTTT; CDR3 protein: CASKASFYTGELFF
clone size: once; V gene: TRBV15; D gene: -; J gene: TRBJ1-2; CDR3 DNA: TGTGCCACCAGCAGTTGGCAGGGCGCCGGCTACACCTTC; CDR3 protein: CATSSWQGAGYTF
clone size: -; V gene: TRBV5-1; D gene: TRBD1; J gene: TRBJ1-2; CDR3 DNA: TGCGCCAGCAGCGTAGAACGACAGGGAGGCGATGGCTACACCTTC; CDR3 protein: CASSVERQGGDGYTF
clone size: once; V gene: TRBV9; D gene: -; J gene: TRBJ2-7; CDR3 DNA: TGTGCCAGCAGCGTAGGCAGCTCCTACGAGCAGTACTTC; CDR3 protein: CASSVGSSYEQYF
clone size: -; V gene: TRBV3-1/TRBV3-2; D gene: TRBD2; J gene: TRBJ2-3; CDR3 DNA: TGTGCCAGCAGCCAAGCACTAGCGGAGTACACAGATACGCAGTATTTT; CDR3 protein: CASSQALAEYTDTQYF
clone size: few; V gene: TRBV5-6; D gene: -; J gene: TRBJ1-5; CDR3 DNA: TGTGCCAGCAGCTGGGGGCTCCTTAGCAATCAGCCCCAGCATTTT; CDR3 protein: CASSWGLLSNQPQHF
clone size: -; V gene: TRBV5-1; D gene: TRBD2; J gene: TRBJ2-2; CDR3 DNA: TGCGCCAGCAGCTTGATACTAGCGGGAGCGGGCACCGGGGAGCTGTTTTTT; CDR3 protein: CASSLILAGAGTGELFF
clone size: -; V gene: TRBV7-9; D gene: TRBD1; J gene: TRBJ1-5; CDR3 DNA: TGTGCCAGCAGCTCAGAACGACAGGGGGGTCAGCCCCAGCATTTT; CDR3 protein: CASSSERQGGQPQHF
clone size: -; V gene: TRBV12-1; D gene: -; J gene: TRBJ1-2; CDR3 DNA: TGTGCCAGCAGCTTTGCGAAGGGACAGGGGCCCGGGGGAAGAGGCTACACCTTC; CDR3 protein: CASSFAKGQGPGGRGYTF
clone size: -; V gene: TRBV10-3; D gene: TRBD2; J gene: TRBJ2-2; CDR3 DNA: TGTGCCATCAGTGATGAACTAGCGGGAGGCCTGGGGACCGGGGAGCTGTTTTTT; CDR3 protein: CAISDELAGGLGTGELFF
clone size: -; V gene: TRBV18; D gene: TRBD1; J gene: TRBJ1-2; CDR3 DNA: TGTGCCAGCTCACCCACGACAGGGGGAGCCTATGGCTACACCTTC; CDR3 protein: CASSPTTGGAYGYTF
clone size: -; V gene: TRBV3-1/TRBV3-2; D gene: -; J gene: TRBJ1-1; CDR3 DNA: TGTGCCAGCAGCCATTTCGACCGCCAGGACACTGAAGCTTTCTTT; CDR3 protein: CASSHFDRQDTEAFF
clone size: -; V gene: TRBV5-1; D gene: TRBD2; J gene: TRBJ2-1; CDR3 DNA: TGCGCCAGCAGCTTTAGCGGGAGCGGCTACAATGAGCAGTTCTTC; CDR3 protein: CASSFSGSGYNEQFF
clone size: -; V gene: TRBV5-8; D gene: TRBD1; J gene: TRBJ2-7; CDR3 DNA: TGTGCCAGCAGCGGACAGGGGGCCGAGCAGTACTTC; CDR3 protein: CASSGQGAEQYF
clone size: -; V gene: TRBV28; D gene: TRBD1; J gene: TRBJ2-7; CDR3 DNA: TGTGCCAGCAGTTTATCGGACAGGGGGCAGTACTTC; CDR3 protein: CASSLSDRGQYF
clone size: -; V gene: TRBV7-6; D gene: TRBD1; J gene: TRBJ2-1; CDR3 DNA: TGTGCCAGCAGCTCGGGACAGGGGACTTACAATGAGCAGTTCTTC; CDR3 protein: CASSSGQGTYNEQFF
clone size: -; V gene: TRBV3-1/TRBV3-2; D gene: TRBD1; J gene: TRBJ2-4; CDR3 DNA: TGTGCCAGCAGCCCAGGGGGAGAGGACATTCAGTACTTC; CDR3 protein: CASSPGGEDIQYF
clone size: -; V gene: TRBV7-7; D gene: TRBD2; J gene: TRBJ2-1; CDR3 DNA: TGTGCTAGCAGCCCTATTAATGGCCGGTACAGCGGGAGTCAAGACGAGCAGTTCTTC; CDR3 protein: CASSPINGRYSGSQDEQFF
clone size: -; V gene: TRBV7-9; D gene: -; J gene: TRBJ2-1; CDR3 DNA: TGTGCCAGCAGCATCAGCGGATTCTCCTACAATGAGCAGTTCTTC; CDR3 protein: CASSISGFSYNEQFF
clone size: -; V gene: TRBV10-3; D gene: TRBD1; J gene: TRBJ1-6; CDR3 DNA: TGTGCCATCAGGGGGACAGGGCCCAATTCACCCCTCCACTTT; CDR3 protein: CAIRGTGPNSPLHF
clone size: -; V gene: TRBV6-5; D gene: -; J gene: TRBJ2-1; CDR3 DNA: TGTGCCGCAAGAGGCAGCTCATACAATGAGCAGTTCTTC; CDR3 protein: CAARGSSYNEQFF
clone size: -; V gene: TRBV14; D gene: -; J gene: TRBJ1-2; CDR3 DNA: TGTGCCAGCAGCGGCGGGATCTATGGCTACACCTTC; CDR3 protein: CASSGGIYGYTF
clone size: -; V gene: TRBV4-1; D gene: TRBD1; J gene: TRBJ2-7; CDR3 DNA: TGCGCCAGCAGCCATGCACCGGGACAGGGGGTAGAGGAGCAGTACTTC; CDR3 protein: CASSHAPGQGVEEQYF
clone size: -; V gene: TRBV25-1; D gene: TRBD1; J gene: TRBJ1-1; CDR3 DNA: TGTGCCAGCAGGCCGACAGGGGGGAACACTGAAGCTTTCTTT; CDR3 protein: CASRPTGGNTEAFF